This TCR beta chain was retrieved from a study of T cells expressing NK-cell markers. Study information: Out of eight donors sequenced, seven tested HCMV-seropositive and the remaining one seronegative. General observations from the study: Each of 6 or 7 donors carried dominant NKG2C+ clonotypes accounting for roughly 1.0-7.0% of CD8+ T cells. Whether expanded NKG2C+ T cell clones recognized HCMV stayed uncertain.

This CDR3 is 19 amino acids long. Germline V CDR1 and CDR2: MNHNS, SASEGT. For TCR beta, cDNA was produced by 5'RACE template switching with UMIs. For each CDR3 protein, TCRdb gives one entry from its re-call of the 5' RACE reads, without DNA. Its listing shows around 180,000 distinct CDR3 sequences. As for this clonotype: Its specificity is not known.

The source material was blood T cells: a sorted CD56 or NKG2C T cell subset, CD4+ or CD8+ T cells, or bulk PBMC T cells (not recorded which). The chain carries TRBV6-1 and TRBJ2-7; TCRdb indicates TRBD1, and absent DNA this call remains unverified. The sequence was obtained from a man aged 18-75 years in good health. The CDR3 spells CASSETLKLPGQSSYEQYF.